This T cell receptor (beta chain) emerged from a study of cytotoxic CD8 clonotypes in ibrutinib-treated CLL. Findings and caveats of the study: Clonality rose at ibrutinib response, held steady in sustained remission, and fell toward baseline at progression.

The intended depth for sequencing was 1 in 200,000 to 1 in 1 million T cells. Produced via immunoSEQ multiplex PCR; TCRdb's table is partial and in-frame only. The data contain approximately 200,000 clones, about 72% of them singletons. Germline assignment: CDR1 MGHRA and CDR2 YSYEKL. The CDR3 totals 15 residues. V gave up 2 bases and J gave up 2 bases, with 10 bases separating them. On this clone itself: Its antigen is as yet unknown.

This receptor was identified in a human donor with chronic lymphocytic leukemia. The source was PBMCs, collected after 24 months of ibrutinib treatment. The chain carries TRBV4-1 and TRBJ2-1; no clear D gene. CDR3 sequence reads: CASSQTSSTYNEQFF. In DNA form, the CDR3 reads TGCGCCAGCAGCCAAACTTCTTCCACCTACAATGAGCAGTTCTTC.